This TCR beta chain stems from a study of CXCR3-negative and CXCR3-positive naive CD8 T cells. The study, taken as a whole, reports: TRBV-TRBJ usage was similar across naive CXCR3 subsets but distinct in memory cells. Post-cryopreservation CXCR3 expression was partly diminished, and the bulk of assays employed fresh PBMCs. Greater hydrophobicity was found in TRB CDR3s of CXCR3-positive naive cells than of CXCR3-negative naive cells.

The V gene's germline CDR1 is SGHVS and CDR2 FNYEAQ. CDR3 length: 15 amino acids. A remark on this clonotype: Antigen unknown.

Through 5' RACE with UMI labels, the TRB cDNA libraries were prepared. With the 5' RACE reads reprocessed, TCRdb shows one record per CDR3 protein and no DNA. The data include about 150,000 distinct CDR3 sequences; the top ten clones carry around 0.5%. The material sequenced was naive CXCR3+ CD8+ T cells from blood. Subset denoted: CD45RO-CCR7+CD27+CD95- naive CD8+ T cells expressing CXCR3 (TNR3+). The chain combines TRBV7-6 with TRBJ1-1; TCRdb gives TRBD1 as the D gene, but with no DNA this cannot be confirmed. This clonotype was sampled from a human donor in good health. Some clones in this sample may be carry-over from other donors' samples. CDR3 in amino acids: CASSFSETANTEAFF.